The 20 T cell receptor beta chains in this list originate from one sample, sequenced in a study of stem cell transplantation in POMP-related autoinflammatory disease. Sequencing was performed with immunoSEQ multiplex PCR; in TCRdb, only in-frame clones are kept and a portion is missing. Of some 65,000 clones in the sample, roughly 88% were seen once. Specimen: CD4+ T cells from PBMCs, collected after stem cell transplantation. These receptors were collected from a human patient with POMP-related autoinflammation and immune dysregulation (PRAID). T cells may partly derive from the graft donor.

V is TRBV9 and J is TRBJ2-3, with D unclear. Germline CDR1 SGDLS, CDR2 YYNGEE. The V end lost 0 bases, the J end lost 0 bases, and 11 bases lay between the germline ends. This CDR3 contains 16 residues. CDR3 nucleotide sequence: TGTGCCAGCAGCGTAGAAACGCTAGTAAGCACAGATACGCAGTATTTT. It translates to CASSVETLVSTDTQYF.

This chain links TRBV11-2 with TRBJ1-1, with D possibly being TRBD1 (5 bases). V was clipped by 5 bases and J by 5 bases, with 18 bases between them. Germline CDR1 reads SGHAT; CDR2 reads FQNNGV. This CDR3 comprises 15 residues. CDR3 coding DNA: TGTGCCAGCAGCACAGGACCGGGCCGAAGGACTGAAGCTTTCTTT. Its translation is CASSTGPGRRTEAFF.

The chain employs TRBV28 and TRBJ2-3; 11 bases agree with TRBD2. Germline V gives CDR1 MDHEN, CDR2 SYDVKM. The CDR3 has 16 amino acids. J was trimmed by 6 bases and V by 2 bases; bases with no gene match: 7. The CDR3 nucleotides read TGTGCCAGCAGTTTAGCCGGGACTAGCGGAGTGGATACGCAGTATTTT. This encodes CASSLAGTSGVDTQYF.

The chain employs TRBV28 and TRBJ2-7, with D uncertain. The CDR3 is made up of 13 amino acids. In germline, CDR1 is MDHEN, CDR2 SYDVKM. V shed 7 bases and J shed 3 bases, with 13 bases lying between them. CDR3 loop: CASKIPSDYEQYF. In nucleotides, the CDR3 is TGTGCCAGCAAGATCCCGTCGGACTACGAGCAGTACTTC.

The chain joins TRBV2 to TRBJ2-2; weak D call: TRBD1 (6 bases). The CDR3 covers 14 residues. Germline CDR1 and CDR2: SNHLY and FYNNEI. Deletions cut 6 bases from V and 6 bases from J, with 14 bases between. CDR3 in amino acids: CASSQRTESGELFF. CDR3 DNA sequence: TGTGCCAGCAGCCAAAGGACAGAATCCGGGGAGCTGTTTTTT.

The chain has TRBV28 and TRBJ1-4; 7 bases align to TRBD1. Germline loops: CDR1 MDHEN, CDR2 SYDVKM. V dropped 5 bases and J dropped 0; count of bases not matched to a gene: 3. The CDR3 contains 15 residues. The CDR3 region is CASSLDRATNEKLFF. In DNA, the CDR3 is TGTGCCAGCAGTCTAGACAGGGCAACTAATGAAAAACTGTTTTTT.

J is TRBJ2-6 and V is TRBV3-1 (or the pseudogene TRBV3-2); TRBD1 is a possible D gene (6 bases). The CDR3 covers 15 residues. The V and J ends lost 4 bases and 4 bases respectively, with 11 bases between them. CDR1 and CDR2 from the germline V gene are LGHDT and YNNKEL (reference sequence). CDR3: CASSPDSSGANVLTF. CDR3 sequence (DNA): TGTGCCAGCAGCCCGGACAGCTCCGGGGCCAACGTCCTGACTTTC.

This chain uses TRBV30 with TRBJ1-2; TRBD1 is a possible D gene (5 bases). The CDR3 covers 11 residues. Per germline, CDR1 GTSNPN and CDR2 SVGIG (reference sequence). Trimming took 5 bases from V and 8 from J, leaving 12 bases between them. The CDR3 loop reads CAWARGTGYTF. In DNA form, the CDR3 reads TGTGCCTGGGCCCGGGGGACCGGCTACACCTTC.

CDR3 in amino acids: CATQTDRDQPQHF. As DNA, the CDR3 is TGTGCCACCCAGACGGACAGGGATCAGCCCCAGCATTTT. This chain uses TRBV12-3 or TRBV12-4 with TRBJ1-5, with 8 positions matching TRBD1. The CDR3 is 13 amino acids. V lost 10 bases to trimming and J lost 5 bases; unmatched junction nucleotides: 7.

The rearrangement uses TRBV7-9 and TRBJ1-1, with D uncertain. V lost 6 bases and J lost 4, with 15 bases in between. The CDR3 has 14 residues. CDR1 and CDR2 (germline): SEHNR, FQNEAQ (reference sequence). The CDR3 reads CASSKLPGLTEAFF. The DNA for the CDR3 is TGTGCCAGCAGTAAGTTGCCCGGCCTCACTGAAGCTTTCTTT.

The chain combines TRBV28 with TRBJ2-5; D call uncertain. Germline CDR1 reads MDHEN; CDR2 reads SYDVKM. V lost 7 bases to trimming and J lost 2 bases, with 8 bases between them. CDR3 length: 12 residues. The chain's CDR3 is CASKSVQETQYF. Here the CDR3 DNA reads TGTGCCAGCAAGTCGGTACAAGAGACCCAGTACTTC.

This clone was found once. The V gene is TRBV5-1, the J gene TRBJ1-6; D perhaps matches TRBD1 (5 bases). Trimming left V 4 bases short and J 2 bases short, with 10 bases between. The length of the CDR3 is 15 residues. Per the germline V gene, CDR1 is SGHRS and CDR2 is YFSETQ. Here the CDR3 reads CASSVQGAYNSPLHF. The CDR3 bases are TGCGCCAGCAGCGTTCAGGGTGCCTATAATTCACCCCTCCACTTT.

This clone was counted once. CDR3 nucleotide sequence: TGTGCCAGCAGCCAAGATGGTGGGCCCTACGAGCAGTACTTC. As protein: CASSQDGGPYEQYF. The V gene is TRBV3-1 (or the pseudogene TRBV3-2), the J gene TRBJ2-7, with D unclear. V lost 0 bases and J 2 bases, leaving 8 bases between the germline ends. The V gene's germline CDR1 is LGHDT and CDR2 YNNKEL (reference sequence). The CDR3 contains 14 residues.

The chain uses TRBV4-1 and TRBJ2-2; tentatively, D is TRBD1 (5 bases). The germline V and J ends were trimmed by 3 bases and 3 bases, with 14 bases remaining between them. The CDR3 sequence is 16 residues long. Germline V gene lookup returns CDR1 MGHRA and CDR2 YSYEKL. The CDR3 sequence is CASSHSPGHYTGELFF. DNA for the CDR3: TGCGCCAGCAGCCATTCCCCAGGACACTACACCGGGGAGCTGTTTTTT.

The CDR3 bases are TGTGCCAGCAGCCCCACACGCGCGGGTCGGGGGGCGCGGGATACGCAGTATTTT. Translated: CASSPTRAGRGARDTQYF. The chain couples TRBV13 to TRBJ2-3; TRBD2 is a possible D gene (7 bases). V lost 5 bases and J lost 6, with 27 bases in between. The CDR3 extends over 18 amino acids. Germline CDR1 PRHDT, CDR2 FYEKMQ (reference sequence).

The chain uses TRBV7-2 and TRBJ2-7, with TRBD1 matching over 9 bases. This CDR3 spans 15 amino acids. Germline CDR1 is SGHTA and CDR2 is FQGNSA. V was clipped by 2 bases and J by 7 bases; unmatched bases: 9. The CDR3 sequence: CASSLSTGGDGEQYV. The CDR3 nucleotides are TGTGCCAGCAGCTTATCGACAGGGGGTGACGGAGAGCAGTACGTC.

This clone occurred a few times. The chain carries TRBV25-1 and TRBJ2-1; D tentatively fits TRBD1 or TRBD2 (5 bases each). The germline V gene encodes CDR1 MGHDK and CDR2 SYGVNS. V lost 2 bases, J lost 0 bases, and 11 bases lay in between. The CDR3 spans 16 residues. The CDR3 coding sequence is TGTGCCAGCAGTGAACAGGGACCTAGCTCCTACAATGAGCAGTTCTTC. This sequence encodes CASSEQGPSSYNEQFF.

The chain joins TRBV5-1 to TRBJ2-1; 8 bases are a match to TRBD2. The CDR3 length is 15 residues. Looked up from germline, CDR1 is SGHRS and CDR2 is YFSETQ. V was pared by 0 bases and J by 8 bases, with 7 bases of the junction left unmatched. The CDR3 protein is CASSLEAGEVDEQFF. The CDR3 DNA reads TGCGCCAGCAGCTTGGAAGCGGGAGAAGTGGATGAGCAGTTCTTC.

The rearrangement uses TRBV5-1 and TRBJ1-1; TRBD1 might be the D (5 bases). Germline loops: CDR1 SGHRS, CDR2 YFSETQ. V was trimmed by 4 bases and J by 1 base, leaving 17 bases between them. This CDR3 is 16 amino acids long. Here the CDR3 DNA reads TGCGCCAGCAGCCCCGGGGTCCGGGGACCGAACACTGAAGCTTTCTTT. Translation gives CASSPGVRGPNTEAFF. The full variable domain, in which reference TRBV5-1 and TRBJ1-1 provide the parts outside the CDR3, is KAGVTQTPRYLIKTRGQQVTLSCSPISGHRSVSWYQQTPGQGLQFLFEYFSETQRNKGNFPGRFSGRQFSNSRSEMNVSTLELGDSALYLCASSPGVRGPNTEAFFGQGTRLTVV.

The gene calls are TRBV6-4 and TRBJ1-1, with D unclear. This CDR3 is 15 amino acids long. Trimming took off 3 bases at V and 3 bases at J, with 14 bases between the two ends. Germline V CDR1 and CDR2: MRHNA, SNTAGT. The CDR3 DNA sequence: TGTGCCAGCAGTGAAGAGGGAATGGGATACACTGAAGCTTTCTTT. Amino acids: CASSEEGMGYTEAFF.